Sequencing of this TCR beta chain was carried out in a study of blood T cell repertoires in COVID-19. Overall study: PBMCs, B-cell-depleted T cells, or T cells were the source of the cDNA or gDNA that made up the material.

In the authors' workflow: From reference gene primer amplification, estimates of nucleated cell counts were derived. The method was immunoSEQ multiplex PCR; TCRdb's version includes in-frame clones alone and lacks a portion of them. D and trimming were read from the DNA, whereas the V and J calls and clone size are those reported in that table. This sample has tens of thousands of clones, with 89% found just once. The CDR3 extends over 14 amino acids. V shed 3 bases, J shed 7 bases, and the junction held 8 bases outside the gene matches. CDR1 and CDR2 from the germline V gene are DFQATT and SNEGSKA (reference sequence).

The J gene is TRBJ1-2, the V gene TRBV20-1; 10 bases align to TRBD1. This sequence originates from a man between 60 and 75 years old with acute or convalescent COVID-19. Sequencing input: peripheral blood. CDR3 DNA sequence: TGCAGTGCTAGTCCTGACAGGGGGCAGGGTGGCTACACCTTC. It specifies CSASPDRGQGGYTF.